One and the same sample provided the 20 T cell receptor beta chains below, sequenced in a study of response to subunit inactivated influenza vaccine. TCRdb fed the RT-PCR reads into MiXCR, producing one record per CDR3 protein. The sample lists more than 700,000 distinct CDR3 sequences; around 20% were seen once. This material consisted of PBMCs from blood, taken less than 6 days after vaccination. The receptors originated from a man aged 45 to 65 who received an inactivated influenza vaccine.

The V gene is TRBV7-6, the J gene TRBJ2-6; no clear D. Between the trimmed V and J ends, which lost 5 bases and 0 bases, there was a span of 14 bases. This CDR3 region has 17 residues. The germline gives CDR1 SGHVS, CDR2 FNYEAQ. The CDR3 region has the DNA TGTGCCAGCAGCCCATGGGCCGGTAGCTCTGGGGCCAACGTCCTGACTTTC. It encodes CASSPWAGSSGANVLTF.

This clonotype was counted a few times. The CDR3 DNA reads as TGTGCCAGCAGCCCCCGTGGGGGGATCTACGAGCAGTACTTC. It yields the protein CASSPRGGIYEQYF. The chain is built from TRBV7-9 and TRBJ2-7; D might be TRBD2 (6 bases). The germline CDR1 and CDR2 sequences are SEHNR and FQNEAQ (reference sequence). Trimming cost V 5 bases and J 3 bases, with 14 bases left between them. This CDR3 region has 14 residues.

This clonotype occurred a few times. The chain recombines TRBV5-1 with TRBJ2-3, with TRBD1 as a possible D gene (6 bases). Trimming removed 4 bases at V and 0 bases at J, with 12 bases between. This CDR3 contains 15 residues. Germline CDR1 reads SGHRS; CDR2 reads YFSETQ. The CDR3 region is CASSETGPSTDTQYF. The CDR3 coding sequence is TGCGCCAGCAGCGAGACAGGCCCTAGCACAGATACGCAGTATTTT.

This clonotype was detected only a few times. The gene calls are TRBV27 and TRBJ1-1; TRBD1 agrees at 7 bases. The CDR3 has 15 amino acids. CDR1 is MNHEY and CDR2 is SMNVEV in the germline V gene (reference sequence). J lost 0 bases, V lost 5 bases, and 6 bases had no gene match. The CDR3 is CASSNRGGLNTEAFF. CDR3 bases: TGTGCCAGCAGTAACAGGGGAGGTTTGAACACTGAAGCTTTCTTT.

This clonotype has more than one count but fewer than ten. The gene calls are TRBV29-1 and TRBJ1-2, with 9 bases matching TRBD1. With 4 bases clipped from V and 4 bases from J, the junction kept 10 bases outside the gene matches. This CDR3 has 15 amino acids. CDR1 SQVTM and CDR2 ANQGSEA come from the germline V gene. CDR3 nucleotides: TGCAGCGTTGGTCGTTTGGGACAGGGCCTCTATGGCTACACCTTC. The encoded protein is CSVGRLGQGLYGYTF.

This clonotype showed up just a few times. V is TRBV27 and J is TRBJ2-2; no firm D call. The CDR3 is 16 residues long. Trimming took off 7 bases at V and 3 bases at J, with 18 bases between the two ends. Per the germline V gene, CDR1 is MNHEY and CDR2 is SMNVEV (reference sequence). CDR3 coding DNA: TGTGCCAGCAATACTCGCTACCCAAACTACACCGGGGAGCTGTTTTTT. It specifies CASNTRYPNYTGELFF.

This clonotype was detected a few times. J is TRBJ2-2 and V is TRBV9, with TRBD1 matching 9 bases. Looked up from germline, CDR1 is SGDLS and CDR2 is YYNGEE. This CDR3 has 16 residues. J lost 1 base, V lost 2 bases, and 3 bases had no gene match. DNA of the CDR3: TGTGCCAGCAGCGTCGGGACAGGGTTGAACACCGGGGAGCTGTTTTTT. Translated, it gives CASSVGTGLNTGELFF.

The J gene is TRBJ2-1, the V gene TRBV4-3; the D gene is possibly TRBD2 (6 bases). Trimming shortened V by 4 bases and J by 2 bases, and 12 bases separated the two germline ends. CDR1 LGHNA and CDR2 YSLEER come from the germline V gene. The CDR3 contains 15 residues. The CDR3 DNA follows: TGCGCCAGCAGCCTACTAGCATCCCCCTACAATGAGCAGTTCTTC. Translating it yields CASSLLASPYNEQFF.

The J gene is TRBJ1-1, the V gene TRBV7-8; a possible D gene is TRBD1 (5 bases). V lost 5 bases, J lost 4 bases, and 14 bases lay in between. There are 14 residues in the CDR3. Germline V CDR1 and CDR2: SGHVS, FQNEAQ. The CDR3 nucleotides read TGTGCCAGCAGCCAGGGACTCAAGGCCACTGAAGCTTTCTTT. It codes for CASSQGLKATEAFF.

Comment on this clonotype: At one end the junction does not follow the germline gene, possibly because of a read error. V and J are TRBV24-1 and TRBJ2-2; the D call may be TRBD1 or TRBD2 (5 bases each). The germline V gene has CDR1 KGHDR and CDR2 SFDVKD. CDR3 length equals 14 residues. The CDR3 DNA is TGTTCCACCAGTGATGGCCCGAGGGGCGGGGAGCTGTTTTTT. Translating gives CSTSDGPRGGELFF.

The chain recombines TRBV6-5 with TRBJ1-6; D might be TRBD1 (6 bases). This CDR3 has 14 residues. The V gene's germline CDR1 is MNHEY and CDR2 SVGAGI. V lost 0 bases and J 7 bases, leaving 7 bases between the germline ends. CDR3 DNA sequence: TGTGCCAGCAGTTACTCAGGGGGAAATTCACCCCTCCACTTT. Its protein is CASSYSGGNSPLHF.

This chain joins TRBV7-2 and TRBJ2-2; 7 bases align to TRBD2. CDR1 is SGHTA and CDR2 is FQGNSA in the germline V gene. This CDR3 region has 16 residues. Trimming removed 5 bases from V and 5 bases from J; junction bases left unmatched: 11. The CDR3 is CASSHHSSGDTGELFF. The CDR3 nucleotides read TGTGCCAGCAGCCACCACTCTAGCGGTGATACCGGGGAGCTGTTTTTT.

The chain has TRBV15 and TRBJ2-2; 10 bases align to TRBD1. This CDR3 has 16 residues. Looked up from germline, CDR1 is LNHNV and CDR2 is YYDKDF (reference sequence). With V trimmed by 2 bases and J by 7 bases, 7 bases remained unmatched. CDR3 bases: TGTGCCACCAGCAGAACAAGACAGGGGGCTGGCGGGGAGCTGTTTTTT. It is translated as CATSRTRQGAGGELFF. The full variable domain, completed using reference TRBV15 and TRBJ2-2, is DAMVIQNPRYQVTQFGKPVTLSCSQTLNHNVMYWYQQKSSQAPKLLFHYYDKDFNNEADTPDNFQSRRPNTSFCFLDIRSPGLGDTAMYLCATSRTRQGAGGELFFGEGSRLTVL.

In its sample, this clonotype was seen a few times. The chain employs TRBV20-1 and TRBJ1-1, with D possibly matching TRBD1 (6 bases). Trimming removed 6 bases from V and 6 bases from J, with 11 bases in between. CDR1 and CDR2 from the germline V gene are DFQATT and SNEGSKA (reference sequence). The CDR3 has 11 amino acids. The CDR3: CSAAQGAEAFF. The CDR3 DNA follows: TGCAGTGCGGCACAGGGAGCTGAAGCTTTCTTT.

The chain employs TRBV4-2 and TRBJ2-3; TRBD1 is a possible D gene (5 bases). Germline V gene lookup returns CDR1 LGHNA and CDR2 YNFKEQ. The CDR3 sequence is 16 residues long. V was shortened by 0 bases and J by 1 base, with 11 bases between the two germline ends. CDR3 in DNA: TGTGCCAGCAGCCAAGATGTGGGGCTGGGCACAGATACGCAGTATTTT. It encodes CASSQDVGLGTDTQYF.

The chain links TRBV7-8 to TRBJ1-5, with TRBD1 matching 8 bases. Germline V gives CDR1 SGHVS, CDR2 FQNEAQ. J gave up 3 bases and V 5 bases, and 12 bases lay outside the gene matches. The CDR3 is 17 residues long. CDR3 residues: CASSPPGDRRFNQPQHF. CDR3 DNA sequence: TGTGCCAGCAGCCCGCCCGGGGACAGGCGTTTCAATCAGCCCCAGCATTTT.

This clonotype was detected only a few times. A read error may explain this, as a much larger clone is one base away. The chain employs TRBV6-2 or TRBV6-3 and TRBJ2-3; D unresolved. Germline loops: CDR1 MNHEY, CDR2 SVGEGT. The CDR3 spans 13 residues. V was cut by 6 bases and J by 0 bases, with 7 bases left in between. The CDR3 reads CASRETSTDTQYF. The CDR3 DNA reads as TGTGCCAGCAGAGAGACTAGCACAGATACGCAGTATTTT.

CDR3 in DNA: TGTGCCAGCAGCCGCACGGGGTCGGACAATGAGCAGTTCTTC. Protein: CASSRTGSDNEQFF. The gene calls are TRBV4-2 and TRBJ2-1, with a weak D call TRBD2 (5 bases). The CDR3 has 14 residues. Trimming removed 4 bases at V and 5 bases at J, with 12 bases between. From germline, CDR1 is LGHNA and CDR2 YNFKEQ.

The chain uses TRBV29-1 and TRBJ1-2; TRBD1 is a possible D gene (5 bases). Between the trimmed V and J ends, which lost 6 bases and 4 bases, there was a span of 18 bases. The CDR3 loop spans 14 amino acids. CDR1 and CDR2 from the germline V gene are SQVTM and ANQGSEA. The CDR3 DNA reads TGCAGCGTGACGATTACCGGGACCATCTATGGCTACACCTTC. Protein sequence: CSVTITGTIYGYTF.

This clonotype was detected a few times. The chain employs TRBV6-2 or TRBV6-3 and TRBJ2-1; 7 bases agree with TRBD1. In germline, CDR1 is MNHEY, CDR2 SVGEGT. Trimming removed 2 bases from V and 8 bases from J; junction bases left unmatched: 15. The CDR3 is 17 residues long. CDR3 sequence reads: CASSYTRGQLKPYEQFF. Here the CDR3 DNA reads TGTGCCAGCAGTTACACCCGGGGACAGTTGAAACCCTATGAGCAGTTCTTC.